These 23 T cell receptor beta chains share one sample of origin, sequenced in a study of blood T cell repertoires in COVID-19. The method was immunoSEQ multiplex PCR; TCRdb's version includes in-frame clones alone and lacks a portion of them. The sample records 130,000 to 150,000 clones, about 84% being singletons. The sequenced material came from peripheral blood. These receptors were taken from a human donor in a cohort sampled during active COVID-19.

Written as DNA, the CDR3 is TGTGCCATCAGCCAGGACAGGGCCTTTGGGGCCAACGTCCTGACTTTC. Its translation is CAISQDRAFGANVLTF. The chain joins TRBV10-3 to TRBJ2-6; TRBD1 matches at 8 bases. Unmatched junction bases numbered 7, after V lost 6 bases and J lost 3 bases. From germline, CDR1 is ENHRY and CDR2 SYGVKD. The CDR3 spans 16 residues.

The CDR3 here is CSASRLRGNNEQFF. For the CDR3, the DNA is TGCAGTGCTAGTCGGCTACGAGGTAACAATGAGCAGTTCTTC. The chain links TRBV20-1 to TRBJ2-1; no reliable D call. In germline, CDR1 is DFQATT, CDR2 SNEGSKA (reference sequence). The CDR3 length is 14 residues. Trimming cost V 3 bases and J 5 bases, with 14 bases left between them.

CDR3 residues: CASSSWGGRSGNTIYF. In DNA, the CDR3 is TGCGCCAGCAGCTCTTGGGGGGGCCGCTCTGGAAACACCATATATTTT. V usage is TRBV5-1 and J usage is TRBJ1-3; D might be TRBD1 (6 bases). The V gene lost 3 bases and the J gene lost 0 bases, with 13 bases spanning the gap. Germline lookup yields CDR1 SGHRS and CDR2 YFSETQ. The length of the CDR3 is 16 residues.

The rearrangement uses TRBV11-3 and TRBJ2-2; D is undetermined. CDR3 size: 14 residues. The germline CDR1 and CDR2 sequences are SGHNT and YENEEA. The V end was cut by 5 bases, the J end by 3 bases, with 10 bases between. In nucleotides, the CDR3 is TGTGCCAGCAGCCCCCAGGCGTACACCGGGGAGCTGTTTTTT. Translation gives CASSPQAYTGELFF.

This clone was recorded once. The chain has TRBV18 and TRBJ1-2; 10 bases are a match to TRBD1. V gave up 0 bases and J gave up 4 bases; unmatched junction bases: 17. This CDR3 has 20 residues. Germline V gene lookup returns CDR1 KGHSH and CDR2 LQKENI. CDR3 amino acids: CASSPPITGTGVRAGYGYTF. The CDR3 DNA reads TGTGCCAGCTCACCACCTATTACCGGGACAGGGGTTCGCGCGGGCTATGGCTACACCTTC.

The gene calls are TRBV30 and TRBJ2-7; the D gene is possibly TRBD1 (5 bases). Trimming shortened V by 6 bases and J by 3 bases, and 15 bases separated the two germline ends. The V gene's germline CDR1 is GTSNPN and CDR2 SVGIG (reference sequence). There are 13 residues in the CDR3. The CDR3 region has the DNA TGTGCCTGTTCCAGGGAAGTGGGCTACGAGCAGTACTTC. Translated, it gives CACSREVGYEQYF. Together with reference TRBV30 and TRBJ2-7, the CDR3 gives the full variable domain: SQTIHQWPATLVQPVGSPLSLECTVEGTSNPNLYWYRQAAGRGLQLLFYSVGIGQISSEVPQNLSASRPQDRQFILSSKKLLLSDSGFYLCACSREVGYEQYFGPGTRLTVT.

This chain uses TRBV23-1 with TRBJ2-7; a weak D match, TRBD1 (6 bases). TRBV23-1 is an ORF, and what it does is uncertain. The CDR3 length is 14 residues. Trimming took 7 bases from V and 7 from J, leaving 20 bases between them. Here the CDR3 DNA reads TGCGCCAGCACGGGGACATCCCGCTTTTGTGAGCAGTACTTC. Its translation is CASTGTSRFCEQYF.

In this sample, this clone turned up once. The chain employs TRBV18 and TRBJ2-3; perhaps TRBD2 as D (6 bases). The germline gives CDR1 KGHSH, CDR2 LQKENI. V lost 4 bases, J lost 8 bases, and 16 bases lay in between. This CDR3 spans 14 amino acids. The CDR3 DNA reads TGTGCCAGCTCACGGGGAGGTATGGCGGGTACGCAGTATTTT. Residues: CASSRGGMAGTQYF.

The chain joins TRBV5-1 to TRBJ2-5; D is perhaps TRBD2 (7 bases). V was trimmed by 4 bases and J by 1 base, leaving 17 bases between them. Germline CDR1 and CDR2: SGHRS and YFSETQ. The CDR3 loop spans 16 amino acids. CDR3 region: CASSIKVGGAQETQYF. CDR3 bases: TGCGCCAGCAGCATAAAAGTGGGGGGGGCCCAAGAGACCCAGTACTTC.

CDR3 sequence (DNA): TGTGCCAGTAGTATAGCGACTCGGGAGACCCAGTACTTC. Translation: CASSIATRETQYF. This chain links TRBV19 with TRBJ2-5; D is unclear. CDR3 length: 13 amino acids. Germline CDR1 is LNHDA and CDR2 is SQIVND (reference sequence). Trimming shortened V by 1 base and J by 5 bases, and 8 bases separated the two germline ends.

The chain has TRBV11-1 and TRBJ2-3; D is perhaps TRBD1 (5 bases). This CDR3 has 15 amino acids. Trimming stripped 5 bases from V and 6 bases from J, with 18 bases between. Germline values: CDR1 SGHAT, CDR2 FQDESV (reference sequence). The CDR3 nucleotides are TGTGCCAGCAGCCCATCAGAAGGGGTTGTGGATACGCAGTATTTT. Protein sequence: CASSPSEGVVDTQYF.

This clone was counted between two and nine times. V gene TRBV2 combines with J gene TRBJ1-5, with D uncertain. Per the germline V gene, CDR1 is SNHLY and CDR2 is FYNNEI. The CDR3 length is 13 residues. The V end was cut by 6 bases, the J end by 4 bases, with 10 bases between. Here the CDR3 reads CASRREGNQPQHF. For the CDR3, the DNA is TGTGCCAGCAGGAGGGAAGGAAATCAGCCCCAGCATTTT.

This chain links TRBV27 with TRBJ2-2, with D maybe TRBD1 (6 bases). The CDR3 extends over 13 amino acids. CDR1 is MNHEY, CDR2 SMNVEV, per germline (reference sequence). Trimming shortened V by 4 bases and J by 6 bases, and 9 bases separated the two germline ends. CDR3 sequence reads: CASSYRVPGELFF. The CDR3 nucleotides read TGTGCCAGCAGTTACAGGGTGCCCGGGGAGCTGTTTTTT.

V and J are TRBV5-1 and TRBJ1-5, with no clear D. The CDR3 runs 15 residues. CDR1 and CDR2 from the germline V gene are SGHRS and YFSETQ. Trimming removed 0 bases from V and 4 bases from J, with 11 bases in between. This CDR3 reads CASSLDLPGNQPQHF. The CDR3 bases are TGCGCCAGCAGCTTGGACCTACCCGGTAATCAGCCCCAGCATTTT.

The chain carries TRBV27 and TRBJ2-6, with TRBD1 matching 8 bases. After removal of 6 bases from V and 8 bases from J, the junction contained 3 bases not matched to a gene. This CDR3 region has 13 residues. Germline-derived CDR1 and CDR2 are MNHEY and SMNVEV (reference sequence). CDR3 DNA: TGTGCCAGCAGAACAGGGGGTTCCAACGTCCTGACTTTC. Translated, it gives CASRTGGSNVLTF.

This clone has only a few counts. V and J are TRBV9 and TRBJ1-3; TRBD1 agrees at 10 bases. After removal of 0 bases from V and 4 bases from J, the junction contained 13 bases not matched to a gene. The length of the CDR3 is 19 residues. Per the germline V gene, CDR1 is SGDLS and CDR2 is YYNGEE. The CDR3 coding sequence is TGTGCCAGCAGCGTAGAGGCTAGGAGACAGGGGGCGCGGGGAAACACCATATATTTT. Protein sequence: CASSVEARRQGARGNTIYF.

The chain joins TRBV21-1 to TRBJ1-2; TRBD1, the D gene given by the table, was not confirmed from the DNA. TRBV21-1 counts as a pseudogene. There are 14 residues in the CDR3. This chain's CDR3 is CASSKSQGYYGYTF. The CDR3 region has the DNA TGTGCCAGCAGCAAATCGCAGGGATACTATGGCTACACCTTC.

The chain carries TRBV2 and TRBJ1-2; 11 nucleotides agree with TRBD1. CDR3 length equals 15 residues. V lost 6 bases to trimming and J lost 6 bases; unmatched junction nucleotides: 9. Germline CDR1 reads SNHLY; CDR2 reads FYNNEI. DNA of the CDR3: TGTGCCAGCAGCGAGGACAGGGGGCGTAATCATGGCTACACCTTC. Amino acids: CASSEDRGRNHGYTF.

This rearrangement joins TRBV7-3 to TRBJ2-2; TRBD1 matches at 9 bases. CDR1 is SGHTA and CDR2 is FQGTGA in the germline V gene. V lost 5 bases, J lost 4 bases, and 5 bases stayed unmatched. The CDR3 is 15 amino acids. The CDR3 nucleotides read TGTGCCAGCAGCCTACAGGGGGCGAGCACCGGGGAGCTGTTTTTT. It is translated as CASSLQGASTGELFF.

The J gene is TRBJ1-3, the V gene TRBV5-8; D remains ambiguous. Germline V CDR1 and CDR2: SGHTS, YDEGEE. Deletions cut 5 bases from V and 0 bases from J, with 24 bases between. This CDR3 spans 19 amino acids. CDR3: CASSRTSAPTFVSGNTIYF. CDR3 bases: TGTGCCAGCAGTCGGACTTCGGCGCCTACTTTTGTCTCTGGAAACACCATATATTTT.

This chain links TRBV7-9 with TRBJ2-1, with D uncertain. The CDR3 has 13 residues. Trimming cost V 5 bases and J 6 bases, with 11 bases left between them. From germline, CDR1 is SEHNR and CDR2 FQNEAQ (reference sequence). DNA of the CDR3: TGTGCCAGCAGCGAAATTCTAGGCAATGAGCAGTTCTTC. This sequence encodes CASSEILGNEQFF.

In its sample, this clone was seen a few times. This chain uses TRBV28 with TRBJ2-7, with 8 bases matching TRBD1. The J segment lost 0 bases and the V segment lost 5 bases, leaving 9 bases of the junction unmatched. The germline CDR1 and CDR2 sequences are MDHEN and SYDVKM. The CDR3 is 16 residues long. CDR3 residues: CASSLPGTGGSYEQYF. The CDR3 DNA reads TGTGCCAGCAGTCTGCCCGGGACAGGAGGCTCCTACGAGCAGTACTTC.

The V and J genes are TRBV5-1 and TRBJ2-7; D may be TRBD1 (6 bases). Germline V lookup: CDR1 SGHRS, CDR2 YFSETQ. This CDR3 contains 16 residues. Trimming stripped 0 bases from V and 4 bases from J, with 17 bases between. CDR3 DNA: TGCGCCAGCAGCTTGGGGTCGGCTATGGGGGCATACGAGCAGTACTTC. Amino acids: CASSLGSAMGAYEQYF.